This TCR beta chain was recorded in a study of T-cell memory formation after mild COVID-19. This clonotype occurred many times. In TCRdb, the 5' RACE reads were re-called with MiXCR into one record per CDR3 protein. This sample carries about 13,000 distinct CDR3 sequences, about 16% of them seen once, and the ten largest clones take less than 75%. V dropped 7 bases and J dropped 1 base, with 13 bases sitting between them. The CDR3 is made up of 15 amino acids. The sample was PBMCs or a T cell subset sorted from them (not recorded which). The clonotype was recovered from a man between 18 and 29 years old who had mild COVID-19 (a few samples of this study predate the infection). Cell type and time point are not known. The chain combines TRBV12-3 or TRBV12-4 with TRBJ2-2, with TRBD1 as a possible D gene (6 bases). CDR3 residues: CASINRVGNTGELFF. CDR3 nucleotides: TGTGCCAGCATCAACAGGGTTGGGAACACCGGGGAGCTGTTTTTT.